Detailed here is one T cell receptor (beta chain). Its specificity is not known. The time point: sample taken at primary tumor resection. The data were obtained in a study of spatial heterogeneity in lung cancer. Findings and caveats of the study: Higher tumor mutation counts went along with higher counts of expanded intratumoral alpha and beta TCRs.

One entry per CDR3 protein, called by TCRdb with MiXCR from the 5' RACE reads. The sample contains some 10,000 distinct CDR3 sequences, around 10% of which appear only once. This material consisted of lung tumor tissue, taken at surgery. The sequence was obtained from a female donor with early-stage non-small cell lung cancer.

The CDR3 DNA reads as TGCAGCCCCACGGAGTTTAGTCCAGATACGCAGTATTTT. This gives the protein CSPTEFSPDTQYF. The chain links TRBV29-1 to TRBJ2-3, with D unresolved. The CDR3 is 13 amino acids. The germline CDR1 and CDR2 sequences are SQVTM and ANQGSEA. V was cut by 8 bases and J by 4 bases, with 16 bases left in between.